This TCR beta chain was obtained from a study of shared T cell receptors in the human thymus (dated by TCRdb to about 2021). About the full investigation: The study examined how the human thymus generates shared, self-reactive T-cell receptor alpha chains.

CDR1 and CDR2 are read off the germline V gene as SGHTA and FQGTGA. Its CDR3 holds 18 amino acids, cysteine through phenylalanine. The sequence is cut down to CDR3 DNA, 54 bases in frame from base 1. Here V drops 8 bases and J drops 0 bases, and the junction holds 12 bases not matched to any gene. The library relied on the immunoSEQ multiplex PCR assay. The immuneACCESS repertoire file appears here via TCRdb, limited to in-frame rearrangements. These files lack a portion of the clones; in checked studies, under half of the deficit traces to unresolved V genes, and the cause of the others is not known. Within this sample are hundreds of thousands of clones, with 95% of them counted one time only. Of the sample, approximately 0.02% falls within the top ten clones. In its sample, this clone was seen a few times. The target of this receptor is not known. No much larger clone exists at a distance of one base, and base qualities are not known.

This receptor chain uses TRBV7-3 and TRBJ2-3; 12 central nucleotides agree with TRBD2. The TCR comes from a human donor. Sequencing input: thymocytes. The CDR3 reads as follows: CASRPGTSGPESTDTQYF. The bases are TGTGCCAGCCGACCCGGGACTAGCGGGCCAGAGAGCACAGATACGCAGTATTTT.